These T cell receptor beta chains were read from a single sample in a study of T cell responses to AZD1222 COVID-19 vaccine. TCRdb's table, derived via immunoSEQ multiplex PCR, lists solely in-frame clones and lacks some. The profile covers about 120,000 clones, with 75% to 90% appearing a single time and about 5% taken by the ten largest. Sequences were derived from peripheral blood, sampled on day 0 of AZD1222 vaccination. These receptors were obtained from an adult in good health. Each CDR3 is given without its conserved first and last residue.

TRBV27	TRBJ2-5	ASSPRAGGGETQY
TRBV6-5	TRBJ1-1	ASSPGQERTEAF
TRBV7-8	TRBJ1-5	ASSFDRSNQPQH
TRBV18	TRBJ1-3	ASSPTGDSGNTIY
TRBV18	TRBJ1-5	ASSPREQGAAQPQH
TRBV30	TRBJ2-7	ASPRNRDSYEQY
TRBV6-5	TRBJ2-3	ASSYFGLGTDTQY
TRBV30	TRBJ1-1	AWSVQGGSTEAF
TRBV3-1/TRBV3-2	TRBJ2-1	ASSQGGGSNEQF
TRBV2	TRBJ2-5	ATGLAGGLRETQY
TRBV18	TRBJ1-1	ASSPPGLYGTEAF
TRBV30	TRBJ1-5	AWSPNGGAYSNQPQH
TRBV24-1	TRBJ2-3	ATSEAGRDTQY
TRBV30	TRBJ1-5	AWRKPGRSINQPQH
TRBV4-2	TRBJ1-5	ASSQESNQPQH
TRBV2	TRBJ1-5	ASRGQGLQPQH
TRBV11-3	TRBJ2-1	ASSLEGRWGEQF
TRBV12-5	TRBJ1-1	ASGLIPPGGAF
TRBV5-4	TRBJ1-2	ASRRTGGTYGYT
TRBV5-4	TRBJ1-2	ASSPTTGGDYGYT
TRBV28	TRBJ1-6	ASSSPLGGNSPLH
TRBV7-6	TRBJ2-5	ASSFSVRGETQY
TRBV6-2/TRBV6-3	TRBJ1-2	ASSRDSYGYT
TRBV5-1	TRBJ1-2	ASSLVGGDYGYT
TRBV5-1	TRBJ2-1	ASSLIQGRNEQF
TRBV3-1/TRBV3-2	TRBJ1-1	ASSHTGGLGAF
TRBV6-5	TRBJ2-7	ASGSTAGYEQY